This TCR beta chain was recorded in a study of T cells after yellow fever vaccination. They built TCR cDNA with 5'RACE template switching, a step that put in a universal primer site and UMIs. One entry per CDR3 protein results from TCRdb running MiXCR on the 5' RACE reads. The data hold roughly 60,000 distinct CDR3 sequences, with roughly 6.9% observed a single time. This clonotype was seen more than once but under ten times. In germline, CDR1 is SEHNR, CDR2 FQNEAQ (reference sequence). V gave up 5 bases and J gave up 6 bases, with 14 bases separating them. The CDR3 has 14 amino acids. V usage is TRBV7-9 and J usage is TRBJ1-5; D unclear. This receptor was obtained from a man aged 18 to 29 who received the YFV17D yellow fever vaccine. Sample: CD8+ T cells sorted from PBMCs, taken on the day of the first yellow fever vaccination. The CDR3 is CASSPNVGVQPQHF. CDR3 coding DNA: TGTGCCAGCAGCCCTAACGTCGGGGTTCAGCCCCAGCATTTT.